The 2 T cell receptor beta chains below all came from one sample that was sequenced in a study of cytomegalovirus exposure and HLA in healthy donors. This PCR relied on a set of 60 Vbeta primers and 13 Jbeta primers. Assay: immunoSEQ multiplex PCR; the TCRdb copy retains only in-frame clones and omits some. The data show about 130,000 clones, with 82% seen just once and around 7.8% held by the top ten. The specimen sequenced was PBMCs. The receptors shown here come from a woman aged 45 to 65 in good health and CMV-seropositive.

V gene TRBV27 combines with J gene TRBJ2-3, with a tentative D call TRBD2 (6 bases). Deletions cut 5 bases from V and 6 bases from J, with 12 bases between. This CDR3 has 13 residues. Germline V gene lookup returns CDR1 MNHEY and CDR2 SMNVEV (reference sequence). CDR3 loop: CASSPPGGDTQYF. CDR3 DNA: TGTGCCAGCAGTCCCCCCGGAGGGGATACGCAGTATTTT.

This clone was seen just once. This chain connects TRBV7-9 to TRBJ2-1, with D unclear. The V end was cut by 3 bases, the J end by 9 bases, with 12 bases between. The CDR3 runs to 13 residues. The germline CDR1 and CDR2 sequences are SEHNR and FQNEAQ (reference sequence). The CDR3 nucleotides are TGTGCCAGCAGCTTTATGAGGAACGGTGAGCAGTTCTTC. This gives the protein CASSFMRNGEQFF.